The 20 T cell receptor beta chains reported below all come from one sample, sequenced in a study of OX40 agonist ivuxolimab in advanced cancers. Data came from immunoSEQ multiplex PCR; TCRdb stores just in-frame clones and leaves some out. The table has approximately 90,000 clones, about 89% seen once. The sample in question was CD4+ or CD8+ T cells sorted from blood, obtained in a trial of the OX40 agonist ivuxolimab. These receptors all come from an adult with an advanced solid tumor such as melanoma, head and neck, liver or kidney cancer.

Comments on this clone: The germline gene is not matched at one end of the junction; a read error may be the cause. DNA of the CDR3: TGTGCCAGCCGTTTATCGGGGCGGGGGGCGGGTCAGCCCCAGCATTTT. The encoded protein is CASRLSGRGAGQPQHF. V and J are TRBV27 and TRBJ1-5; tentative D call: TRBD1 (6 bases). CDR3 length: 16 residues. CDR1 and CDR2 from the germline V gene are MNHEY and SMNVEV (reference sequence).

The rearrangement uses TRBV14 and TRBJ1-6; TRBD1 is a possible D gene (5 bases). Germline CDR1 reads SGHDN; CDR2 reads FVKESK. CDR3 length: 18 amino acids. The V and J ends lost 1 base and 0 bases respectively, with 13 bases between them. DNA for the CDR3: TGTGCCAGCAGCCAAGGCAGGGTGTGGAGCTCCTATAATTCACCCCTCCACTTT. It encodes CASSQGRVWSSYNSPLHF.

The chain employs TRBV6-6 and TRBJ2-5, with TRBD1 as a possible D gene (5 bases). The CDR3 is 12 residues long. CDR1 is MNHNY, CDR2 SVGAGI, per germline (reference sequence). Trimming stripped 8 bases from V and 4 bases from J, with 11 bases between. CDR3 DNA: TGTGCCAGCGGGCAGGGCGCAGAGACCCAGTACTTC. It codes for CASGQGAETQYF.

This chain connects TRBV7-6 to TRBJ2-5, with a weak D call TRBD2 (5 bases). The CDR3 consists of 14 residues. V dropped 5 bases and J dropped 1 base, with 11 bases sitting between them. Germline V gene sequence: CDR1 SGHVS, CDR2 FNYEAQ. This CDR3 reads CASSPSGIQETQYF. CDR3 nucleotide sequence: TGTGCCAGCAGCCCAAGCGGAATCCAAGAGACCCAGTACTTC.

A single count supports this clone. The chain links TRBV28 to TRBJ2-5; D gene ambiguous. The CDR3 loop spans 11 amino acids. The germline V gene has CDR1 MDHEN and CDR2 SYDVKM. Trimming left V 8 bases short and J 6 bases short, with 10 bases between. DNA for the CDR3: TGTGCCAGCTCGACTCTGCAGACCCAGTACTTC. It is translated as CASSTLQTQYF. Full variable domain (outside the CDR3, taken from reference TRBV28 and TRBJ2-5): DVKVTQSSRYLVKRTGEKVFLECVQDMDHENMFWYRQDPGLGLRLIYFSYDVKMKEKGDIPEGYSVSREKKERFSLILESASTNQTSMYLCASSTLQTQYFGPGTRLLVL.

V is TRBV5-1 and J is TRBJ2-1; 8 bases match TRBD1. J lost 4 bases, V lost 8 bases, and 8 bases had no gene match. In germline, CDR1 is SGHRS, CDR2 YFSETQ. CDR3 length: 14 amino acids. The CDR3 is CASGGDRGYNEQFF. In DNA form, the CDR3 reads TGCGCCAGTGGGGGAGACAGGGGTTACAATGAGCAGTTCTTC. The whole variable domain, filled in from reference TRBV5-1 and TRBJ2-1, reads KAGVTQTPRYLIKTRGQQVTLSCSPISGHRSVSWYQQTPGQGLQFLFEYFSETQRNKGNFPGRFSGRQFSNSRSEMNVSTLELGDSALYLCASGGDRGYNEQFFGPGTRLTVL.

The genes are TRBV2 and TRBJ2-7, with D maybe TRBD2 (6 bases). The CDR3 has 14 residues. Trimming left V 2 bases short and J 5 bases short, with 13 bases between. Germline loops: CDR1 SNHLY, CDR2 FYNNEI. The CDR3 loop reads CASSEHGTGDEQYF. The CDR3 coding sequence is TGTGCCAGCAGTGAACACGGGACTGGCGACGAGCAGTACTTC.

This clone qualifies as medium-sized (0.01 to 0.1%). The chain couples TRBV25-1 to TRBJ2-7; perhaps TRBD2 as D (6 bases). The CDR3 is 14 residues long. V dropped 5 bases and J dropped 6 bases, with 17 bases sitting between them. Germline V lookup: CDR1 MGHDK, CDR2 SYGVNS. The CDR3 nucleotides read TGTGCCAGCAGTCAGGGACCCAGCGGGTCCGAGCAGTACTTC. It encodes CASSQGPSGSEQYF.

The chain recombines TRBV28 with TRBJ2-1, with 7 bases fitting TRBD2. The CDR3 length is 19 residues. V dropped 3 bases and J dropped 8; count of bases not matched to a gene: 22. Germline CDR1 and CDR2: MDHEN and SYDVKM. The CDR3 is CASSLGPGAGMGLVDEQFF. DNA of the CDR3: TGTGCCAGCAGTTTGGGCCCGGGAGCGGGGATGGGGTTGGTAGATGAGCAGTTCTTC.

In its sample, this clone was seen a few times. In DNA, the CDR3 is TGTGCCAGCTCACCTGGACAGGGAGAAGCCTACACCTTC. It is translated as CASSPGQGEAYTF. V usage is TRBV18 and J usage is TRBJ1-2; 8 bases agree with TRBD1. CDR3 length: 13 residues. The trim removed 3 bases at V and 10 bases at J, leaving 7 bases unmatched. Germline V CDR1 and CDR2: KGHSH, LQKENI.

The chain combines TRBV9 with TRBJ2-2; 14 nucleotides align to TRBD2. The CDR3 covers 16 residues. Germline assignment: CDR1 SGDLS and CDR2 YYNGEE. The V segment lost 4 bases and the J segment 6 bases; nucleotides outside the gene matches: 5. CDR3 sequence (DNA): TGTGCCAGCAGCCCACCGGGACTAGCGGGAGCCGGGGAGCTGTTTTTT. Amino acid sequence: CASSPPGLAGAGELFF.

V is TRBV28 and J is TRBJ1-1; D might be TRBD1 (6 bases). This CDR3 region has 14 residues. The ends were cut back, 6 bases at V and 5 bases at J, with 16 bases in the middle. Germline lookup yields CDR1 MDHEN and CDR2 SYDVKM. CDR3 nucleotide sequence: TGTGCCAGCAGCCCGGGGGGCGGATATACTGAAGCTTTCTTT. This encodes CASSPGGGYTEAFF. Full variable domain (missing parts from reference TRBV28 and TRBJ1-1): DVKVTQSSRYLVKRTGEKVFLECVQDMDHENMFWYRQDPGLGLRLIYFSYDVKMKEKGDIPEGYSVSREKKERFSLILESASTNQTSMYLCASSPGGGYTEAFFGQGTRLTVV.

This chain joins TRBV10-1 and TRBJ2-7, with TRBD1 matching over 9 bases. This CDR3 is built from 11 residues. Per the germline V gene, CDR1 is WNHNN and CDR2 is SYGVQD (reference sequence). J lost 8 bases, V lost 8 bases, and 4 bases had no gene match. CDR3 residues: CASGGQGKQYF. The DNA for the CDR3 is TGCGCCAGCGGGGGACAGGGAAAGCAGTACTTC.

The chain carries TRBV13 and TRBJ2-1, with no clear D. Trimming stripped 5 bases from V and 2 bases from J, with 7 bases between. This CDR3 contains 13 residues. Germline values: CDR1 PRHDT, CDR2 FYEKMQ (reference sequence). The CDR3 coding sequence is TGTGCCAGCAGCCTTCGAACCTACAATGAGCAGTTCTTC. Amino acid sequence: CASSLRTYNEQFF. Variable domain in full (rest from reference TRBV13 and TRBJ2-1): AAGVIQSPRHLIKEKRETATLKCYPIPRHDTVYWYQQGPGQDPQFLISFYEKMQSDKGSIPDRFSAQQFSDYHSELNMSSLELGDSALYFCASSLRTYNEQFFGPGTRLTVL.

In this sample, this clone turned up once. The CDR3 protein is CASENAVTYYGELFF. DNA of the CDR3: TGTGCCAGCGAGAACGCGGTTACTTATTACGGGGAGCTGTTTTTT. This chain connects TRBV7-8 to TRBJ2-2; D call uncertain. The CDR3 sequence is 15 residues long. Germline loops: CDR1 SGHVS, CDR2 FQNEAQ. V was trimmed by 8 bases and J by 7 bases, leaving 20 bases between them.

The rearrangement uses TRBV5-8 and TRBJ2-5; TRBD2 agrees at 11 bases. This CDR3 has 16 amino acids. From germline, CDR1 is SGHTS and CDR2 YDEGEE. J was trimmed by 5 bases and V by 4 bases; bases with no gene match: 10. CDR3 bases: TGTGCCAGCAGCCCTGGCCGTACTAGCGGGAGTGAGACCCAGTACTTC. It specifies CASSPGRTSGSETQYF.

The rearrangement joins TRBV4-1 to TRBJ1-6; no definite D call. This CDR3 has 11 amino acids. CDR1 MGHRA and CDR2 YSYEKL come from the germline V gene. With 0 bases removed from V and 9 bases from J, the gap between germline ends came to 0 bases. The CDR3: CASSQDSPLHF. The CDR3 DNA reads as TGCGCCAGCAGCCAAGATTCACCCCTCCACTTT.

CDR3 sequence reads: CASSLAGTGERGETQYF. As DNA, the CDR3 is TGCGCCAGCAGCCTAGCCGGGACAGGGGAAAGGGGAGAGACCCAGTACTTC. This chain connects TRBV4-1 to TRBJ2-5, with 10 positions matching TRBD1. CDR1 and CDR2 from the germline V gene are MGHRA and YSYEKL. Trimming at V came to 4 bases and at J to 4 bases, leaving 12 bases not matched to a gene. The CDR3 is 17 residues long.

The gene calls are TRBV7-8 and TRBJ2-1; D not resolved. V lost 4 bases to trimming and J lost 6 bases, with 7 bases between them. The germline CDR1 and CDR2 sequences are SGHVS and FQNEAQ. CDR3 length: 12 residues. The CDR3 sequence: CASSSHTNEQFF. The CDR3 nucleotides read TGTGCCAGCAGCTCCCACACCAATGAGCAGTTCTTC.

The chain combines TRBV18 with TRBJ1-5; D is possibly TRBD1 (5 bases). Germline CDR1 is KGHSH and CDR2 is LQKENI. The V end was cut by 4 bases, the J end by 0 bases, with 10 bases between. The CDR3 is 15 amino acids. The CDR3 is CASSRPGLSNQPQHF. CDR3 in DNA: TGTGCCAGCTCACGACCGGGACTTAGCAATCAGCCCCAGCATTTT.